This T cell receptor beta chain was recovered during a study of Ad26.COV2.S vaccination and SARS-CoV-2 variants. Method: immunoSEQ multiplex PCR; TCRdb's copy keeps in-frame clones and lacks some. The sample records some 340,000 clones, 86% being singletons. The germline CDR1 and CDR2 sequences are SEHNR and FQNEAQ (reference sequence). V dropped 1 base and J dropped 4 bases, with 10 bases sitting between them. The CDR3 contains 15 residues. This clone was observed a single time. The sample's treatment: some 20 received Ad26.COV2.S at low or high dose, single or two shots; several received placebo; per-sample allocation not given. The samples were gathered on day 63 after the first injection of vaccine or placebo.

The sequence was collected from a person between 18 and 65 years old who received the Ad26.COV2.S COVID-19 vaccine or a placebo. V usage is TRBV7-9 and J usage is TRBJ2-2, with D perhaps TRBD2 (5 bases). The starting material was peripheral blood, obtained in a trial of Ad26.COV2.S vaccine versus placebo. The CDR3 sequence is CASSLGLSPTGELFF. CDR3 bases: TGTGCCAGCAGCTTAGGACTATCCCCCACCGGGGAGCTGTTTTTT.